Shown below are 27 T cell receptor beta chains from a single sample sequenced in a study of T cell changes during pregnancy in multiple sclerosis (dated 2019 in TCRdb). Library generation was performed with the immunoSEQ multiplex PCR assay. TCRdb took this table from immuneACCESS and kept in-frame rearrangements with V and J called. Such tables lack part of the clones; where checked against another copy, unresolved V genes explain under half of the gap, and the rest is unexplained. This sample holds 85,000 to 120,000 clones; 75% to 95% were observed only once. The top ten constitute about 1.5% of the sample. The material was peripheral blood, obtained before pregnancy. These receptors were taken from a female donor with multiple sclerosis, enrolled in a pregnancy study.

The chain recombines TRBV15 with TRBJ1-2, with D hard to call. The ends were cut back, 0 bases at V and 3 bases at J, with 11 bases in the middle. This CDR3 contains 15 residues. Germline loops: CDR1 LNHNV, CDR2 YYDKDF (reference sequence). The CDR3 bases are TGTGCCACCAGCAGAGATGAGGCCTACTACTATGGCTACACCTTC. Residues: CATSRDEAYYYGYTF.

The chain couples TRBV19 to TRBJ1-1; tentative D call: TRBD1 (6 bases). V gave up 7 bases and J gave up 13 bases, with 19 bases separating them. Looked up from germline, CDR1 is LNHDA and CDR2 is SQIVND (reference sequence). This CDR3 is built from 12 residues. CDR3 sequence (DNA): TGTGCCAGTACCTTAGGGGGGGGTCGGAGTTTCTTT. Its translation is CASTLGGGRSFF.

CDR3 sequence reads: CASSFTSGGAKDTQYF. The CDR3 nucleotides are TGTGCCAGCAGCTTTACTAGCGGGGGGGCGAAAGATACGCAGTATTTT. The chain is built from TRBV11-2 and TRBJ2-3; 13 positions match TRBD2. V dropped 3 bases and J dropped 5; count of bases not matched to a gene: 5. Looked up from germline, CDR1 is SGHAT and CDR2 is FQNNGV. This CDR3 has 16 residues.

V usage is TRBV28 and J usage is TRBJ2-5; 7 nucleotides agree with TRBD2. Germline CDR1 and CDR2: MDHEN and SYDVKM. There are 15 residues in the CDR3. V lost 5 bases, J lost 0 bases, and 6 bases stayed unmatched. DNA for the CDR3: TGTGCCAGCAGTCCCACCAGCGGGGACCAAGAGACCCAGTACTTC. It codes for CASSPTSGDQETQYF.

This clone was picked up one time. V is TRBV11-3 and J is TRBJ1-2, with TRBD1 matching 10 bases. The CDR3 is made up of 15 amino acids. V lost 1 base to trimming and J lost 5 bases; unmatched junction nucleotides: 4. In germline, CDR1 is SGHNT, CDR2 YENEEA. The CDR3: CASSLGGTGVYGYTF. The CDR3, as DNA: TGTGCCAGCAGCTTAGGTGGGACAGGGGTGTATGGCTACACCTTC.

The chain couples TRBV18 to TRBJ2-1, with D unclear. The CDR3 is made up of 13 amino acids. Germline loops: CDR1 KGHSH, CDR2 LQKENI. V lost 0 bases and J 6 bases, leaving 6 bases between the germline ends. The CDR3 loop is CASSPPLLNEQFF. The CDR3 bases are TGTGCCAGCTCACCACCCCTCCTCAATGAGCAGTTCTTC. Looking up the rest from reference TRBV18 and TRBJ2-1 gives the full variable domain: NAGVMQNPRHLVRRRGQEARLRCSPMKGHSHVYWYRQLPEEGLKFMVYLQKENIIDESGMPKERFSAEFPKEGPSILRIQQVVRGDSAAYFCASSPPLLNEQFFGPGTRLTVL.

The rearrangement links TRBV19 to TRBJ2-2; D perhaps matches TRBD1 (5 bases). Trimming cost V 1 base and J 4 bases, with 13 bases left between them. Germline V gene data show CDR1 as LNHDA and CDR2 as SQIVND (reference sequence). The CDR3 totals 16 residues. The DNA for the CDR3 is TGTGCCAGTAGTATAGGAAGGGGTATCAGCACCGGGGAGCTGTTTTTT. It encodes CASSIGRGISTGELFF.

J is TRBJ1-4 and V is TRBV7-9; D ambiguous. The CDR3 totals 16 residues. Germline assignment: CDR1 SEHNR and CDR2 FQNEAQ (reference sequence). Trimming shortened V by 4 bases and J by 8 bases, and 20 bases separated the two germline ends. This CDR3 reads CASSSLYDGAREKLFF. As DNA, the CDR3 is TGTGCCAGCAGCTCCCTCTATGACGGAGCGCGGGAAAAACTGTTTTTT.

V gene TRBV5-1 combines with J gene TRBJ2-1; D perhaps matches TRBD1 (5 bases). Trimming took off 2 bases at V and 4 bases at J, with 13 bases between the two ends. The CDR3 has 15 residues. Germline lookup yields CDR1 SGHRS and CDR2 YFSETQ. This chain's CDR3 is CASSFQGNNYNEQFF. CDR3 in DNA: TGCGCCAGCAGCTTCCAGGGTAATAATTACAATGAGCAGTTCTTC.

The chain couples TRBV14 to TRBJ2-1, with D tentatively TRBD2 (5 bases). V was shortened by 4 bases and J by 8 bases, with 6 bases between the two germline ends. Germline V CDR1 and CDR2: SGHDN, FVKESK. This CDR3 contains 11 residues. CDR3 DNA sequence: TGTGCCAGCAGCCTAGCGCATGAGCAGTTCTTC. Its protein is CASSLAHEQFF.

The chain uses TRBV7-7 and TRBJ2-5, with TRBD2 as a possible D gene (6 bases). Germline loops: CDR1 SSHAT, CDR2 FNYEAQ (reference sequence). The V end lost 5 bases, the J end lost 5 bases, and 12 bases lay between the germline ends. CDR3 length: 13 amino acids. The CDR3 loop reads CASSRSGQETQYF. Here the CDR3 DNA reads TGTGCCAGCAGCCGCAGCGGGCAGGAGACCCAGTACTTC.

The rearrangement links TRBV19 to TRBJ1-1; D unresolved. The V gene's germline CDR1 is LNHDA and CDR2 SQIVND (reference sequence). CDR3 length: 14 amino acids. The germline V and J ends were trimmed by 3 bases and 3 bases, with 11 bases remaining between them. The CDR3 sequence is CASSMFGVYTEAFF. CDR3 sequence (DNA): TGTGCCAGTAGTATGTTCGGTGTATACACTGAAGCTTTCTTT.

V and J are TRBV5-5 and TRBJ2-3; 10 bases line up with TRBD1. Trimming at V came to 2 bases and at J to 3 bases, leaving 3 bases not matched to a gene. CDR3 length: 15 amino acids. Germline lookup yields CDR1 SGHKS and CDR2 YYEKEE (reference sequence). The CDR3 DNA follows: TGTGCCAGCAGCTTTAGACAGGGGGCAACAGATACGCAGTATTTT. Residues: CASSFRQGATDTQYF.

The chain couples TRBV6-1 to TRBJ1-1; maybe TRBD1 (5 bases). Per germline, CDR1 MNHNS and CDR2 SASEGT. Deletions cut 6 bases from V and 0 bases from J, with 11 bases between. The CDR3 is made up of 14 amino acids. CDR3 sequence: CASRDTALNTEAFF. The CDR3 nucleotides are TGTGCCAGCAGGGACACAGCGTTGAACACTGAAGCTTTCTTT.

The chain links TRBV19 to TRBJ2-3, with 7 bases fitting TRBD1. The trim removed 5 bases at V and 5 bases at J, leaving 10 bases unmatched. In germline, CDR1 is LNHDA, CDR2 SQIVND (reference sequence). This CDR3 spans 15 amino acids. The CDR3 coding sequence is TGTGCCAGTAGTCCCGGGACAGCTCGGGTAGATACGCAGTATTTT. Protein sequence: CASSPGTARVDTQYF.

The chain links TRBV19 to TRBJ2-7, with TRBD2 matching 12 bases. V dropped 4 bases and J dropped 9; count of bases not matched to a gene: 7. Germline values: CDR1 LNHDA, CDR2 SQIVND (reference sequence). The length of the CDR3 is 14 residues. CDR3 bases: TGTGCCAGTAGTACGCTCCTAGCGGGGGGGGTGCAGTACTTC. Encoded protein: CASSTLLAGGVQYF.

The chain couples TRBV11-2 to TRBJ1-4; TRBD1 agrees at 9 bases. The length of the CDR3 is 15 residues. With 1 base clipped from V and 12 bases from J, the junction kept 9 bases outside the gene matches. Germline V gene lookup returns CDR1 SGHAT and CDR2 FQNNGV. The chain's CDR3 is CASSLGNRGLKELFF. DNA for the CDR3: TGTGCCAGCAGCTTAGGGAACAGGGGGCTTAAAGAACTGTTTTTT.

The CDR3 DNA follows: TGTGCCAGTAGTATGTTTTCCGCGAGCCAGGGGGCGCGAGATACGCAGTATTTT. Translated: CASSMFSASQGARDTQYF. V usage is TRBV19 and J usage is TRBJ2-3; 8 nucleotides match TRBD1. V trimming: 3 bases; J trimming: 5 bases; junction bases outside the gene matches: 16. Germline V gene lookup returns CDR1 LNHDA and CDR2 SQIVND (reference sequence). The CDR3 covers 18 residues.

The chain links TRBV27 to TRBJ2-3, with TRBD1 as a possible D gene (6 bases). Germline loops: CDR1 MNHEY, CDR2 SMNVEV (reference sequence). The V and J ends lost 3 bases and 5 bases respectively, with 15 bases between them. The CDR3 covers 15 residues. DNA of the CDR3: TGTGCCAGCAGTTTCCTAGGGGGAAATCAAGATACGCAGTATTTT. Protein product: CASSFLGGNQDTQYF.

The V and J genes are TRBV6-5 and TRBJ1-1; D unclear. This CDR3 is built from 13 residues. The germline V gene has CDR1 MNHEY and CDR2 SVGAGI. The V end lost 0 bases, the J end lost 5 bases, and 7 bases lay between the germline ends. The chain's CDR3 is CASSYSFRTEAFF. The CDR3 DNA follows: TGTGCCAGCAGTTACTCATTTAGAACTGAAGCTTTCTTT.

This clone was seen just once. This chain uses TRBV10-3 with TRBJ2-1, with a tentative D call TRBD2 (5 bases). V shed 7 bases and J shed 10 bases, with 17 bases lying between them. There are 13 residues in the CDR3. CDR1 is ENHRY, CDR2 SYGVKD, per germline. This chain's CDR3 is CAITSSVGGEQFF. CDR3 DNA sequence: TGTGCCATCACCTCATCGGTGGGCGGGGAGCAGTTCTTC.

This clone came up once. CDR3 sequence (DNA): TGTGCCAGCAGCACCGGGACTAGCGCCACTGAGCAGTTCTTC. Translated, it gives CASSTGTSATEQFF. The chain uses TRBV7-3 and TRBJ2-1, with 10 bases matching TRBD2. The germline gives CDR1 SGHTA, CDR2 FQGTGA. J gave up 9 bases and V 5 bases, and 7 bases lay outside the gene matches. The CDR3 consists of 14 residues. The full variable domain, in which reference TRBV7-3 and TRBJ2-1 provide the parts outside the CDR3, is GAGVSQTPSNKVTEKGKYVELRCDPISGHTALYWYRQSLGQGPEFLIYFQGTGAADDSGLPNDRFFAVRPEGSVSTLKIQRTERGDSAVYLCASSTGTSATEQFFGPGTRLTVL.

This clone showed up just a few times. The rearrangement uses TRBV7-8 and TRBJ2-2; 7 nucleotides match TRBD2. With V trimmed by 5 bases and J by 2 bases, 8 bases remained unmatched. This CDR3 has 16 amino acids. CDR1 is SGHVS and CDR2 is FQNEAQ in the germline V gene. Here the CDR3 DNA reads TGTGCCAGCAGCCTTAGGGCTAGCGGAAACACCGGGGAGCTGTTTTTT. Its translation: CASSLRASGNTGELFF.

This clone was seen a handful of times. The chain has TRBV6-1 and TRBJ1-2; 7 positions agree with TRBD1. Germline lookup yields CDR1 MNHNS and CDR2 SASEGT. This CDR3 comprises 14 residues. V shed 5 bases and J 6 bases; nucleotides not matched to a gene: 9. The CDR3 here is CASSRSGGSDGYTF. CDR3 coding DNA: TGTGCCAGCAGTAGGTCAGGGGGATCTGATGGCTACACCTTC.

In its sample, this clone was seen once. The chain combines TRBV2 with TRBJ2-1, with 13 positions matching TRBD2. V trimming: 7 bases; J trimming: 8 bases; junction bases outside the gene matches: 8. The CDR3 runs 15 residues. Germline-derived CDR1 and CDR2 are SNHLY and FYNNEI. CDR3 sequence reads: CASTALAGGPHEQFF. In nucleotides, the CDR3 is TGTGCCAGCACGGCACTAGCGGGAGGGCCGCATGAGCAGTTCTTC.

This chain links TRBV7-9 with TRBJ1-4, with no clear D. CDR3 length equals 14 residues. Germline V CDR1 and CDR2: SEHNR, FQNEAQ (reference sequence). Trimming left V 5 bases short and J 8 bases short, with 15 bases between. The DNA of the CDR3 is TGTGCCAGCAGCCTAACAGCTACCACGGAAAAACTGTTTTTT. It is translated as CASSLTATTEKLFF.

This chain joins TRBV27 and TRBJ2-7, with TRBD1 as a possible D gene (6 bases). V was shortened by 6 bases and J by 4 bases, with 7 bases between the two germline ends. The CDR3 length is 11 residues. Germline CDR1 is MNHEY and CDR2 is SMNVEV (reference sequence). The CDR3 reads CASRQGYEQYF. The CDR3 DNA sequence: TGTGCCAGCAGACAGGGTTACGAGCAGTACTTC.